The 15 T cell receptor beta chains below all came from one sample that was sequenced in a study of blood T cell repertoires in COVID-19. The table came from immunoSEQ multiplex PCR; TCRdb's copy has only in-frame clones and leaves some out. The sample lists some 40,000 clones, around 80% seen once, with around 17% in the top ten. Source material: peripheral blood. These receptor sequences come from a man in his 70s with acute or convalescent COVID-19.

The chain combines TRBV28 with TRBJ1-1; the match to TRBD1 covers 7 bases. The junction had 8 bases not matched to a gene; V was cut back by 7 bases and J by 6 bases. CDR3 length: 13 residues. Per germline, CDR1 MDHEN and CDR2 SYDVKM. CDR3 loop: CASNRQGKSEAFF. In DNA form, the CDR3 reads TGTGCCAGCAACCGACAGGGCAAGTCTGAAGCTTTCTTT.

The CDR3 is CASTYGYTQYF. The CDR3, as DNA: TGTGCCAGCACCTACGGGTATACGCAGTATTTT. The chain joins TRBV12-3 or TRBV12-4 to TRBJ2-3; D uncertain. The V end was cut by 7 bases, the J end by 7 bases, with 9 bases between. The CDR3 totals 11 residues.

V is TRBV30 and J is TRBJ1-2; possibly TRBD1 for D (5 bases). The CDR3 is made up of 12 amino acids. CDR1 is GTSNPN, CDR2 SVGIG, per germline (reference sequence). The V gene lost 2 bases and the J gene lost 5 bases, with 9 bases spanning the gap. CDR3 coding DNA: TGTGCCTGGAGTCCCGGGGGGTATGGCTACACCTTC. Residues: CAWSPGGYGYTF.

V gene TRBV13 combines with J gene TRBJ2-7; the D is unclear. Per germline, CDR1 PRHDT and CDR2 FYEKMQ (reference sequence). V was trimmed by 4 bases and J by 7 bases, leaving 11 bases between them. The CDR3 spans 12 residues. The CDR3 region has the DNA TGTGCCAGCAGCTCCCAGCCCGGGGAGCAGTACTTC. Its protein is CASSSQPGEQYF.

This clone has only one observation. The J gene is TRBJ1-6, the V gene TRBV19; the match to TRBD1 covers 10 bases. Germline values: CDR1 LNHDA, CDR2 SQIVND (reference sequence). Trimming removed 6 bases from V and 14 bases from J; junction bases left unmatched: 4. The CDR3 is made up of 12 amino acids. CDR3 sequence reads: CASRTGGEALHF. The CDR3 region has the DNA TGTGCCAGTAGGACAGGGGGCGAGGCCCTCCACTTT.

This chain links TRBV3-1 (or the pseudogene TRBV3-2) with TRBJ1-1, with 8 bases that match TRBD1. CDR3 size: 15 residues. Germline assignment: CDR1 LGHDT and CDR2 YNNKEL (reference sequence). Unmatched junction bases numbered 4, after V lost 1 base and J lost 3 bases. CDR3 in DNA: TGTGCCAGCAGCCAAGGGACAGGGATTCACACTGAAGCTTTCTTT. Translating gives CASSQGTGIHTEAFF.

This clone was counted many times. The chain links TRBV6-5 to TRBJ2-1, with 7 bases that match TRBD1. V dropped 2 bases and J dropped 9; count of bases not matched to a gene: 4. In germline, CDR1 is MNHEY, CDR2 SVGAGI. This CDR3 has 13 amino acids. CDR3 sequence (DNA): TGTGCCAGCAGTTACAGGGGGCAGAGTGAGCAGTTCTTC. It yields the protein CASSYRGQSEQFF.

V usage is TRBV5-1 and J usage is TRBJ1-1; TRBD1 is a possible D gene (6 bases). V shed 4 bases and J shed 1 base, with 14 bases lying between them. CDR3 length: 15 amino acids. In germline, CDR1 is SGHRS, CDR2 YFSETQ. The CDR3 loop is CASSEQGGSNTEAFF. CDR3 in DNA: TGCGCCAGCAGCGAACAGGGCGGTTCGAACACTGAAGCTTTCTTT.

This chain connects TRBV27 to TRBJ1-2; a weak D match, TRBD1 (6 bases). The length of the CDR3 is 13 residues. Trimming shortened V by 6 bases and J by 4 bases, and 12 bases separated the two germline ends. Germline assignment: CDR1 MNHEY and CDR2 SMNVEV (reference sequence). In DNA form, the CDR3 reads TGTGCCAGCAGCCAAACAGGGTCCTATGGCTACACCTTC. Translating it yields CASSQTGSYGYTF.

This clone occurred once. The chain joins TRBV4-2 to TRBJ1-4, with D tentatively TRBD1 (5 bases). This CDR3 spans 13 amino acids. The V end lost 0 bases, the J end lost 10 bases, and 9 bases lay between the germline ends. Germline CDR1 and CDR2: LGHNA and YNFKEQ. The DNA of the CDR3 is TGTGCCAGCAGCCAAGAGGGGGGGGGAAAACTGTTTTTT. As protein: CASSQEGGGKLFF.

The CDR3 is CATRPQGTDTQYF. CDR3 sequence (DNA): TGTGCCACCAGGCCACAGGGTACAGATACGCAGTATTTT. This sequence joins TRBV24-1 and TRBJ2-3; a weak D match, TRBD1 (6 bases). The length of the CDR3 is 13 residues. The V gene lost 7 bases and the J gene lost 3 bases, with 10 bases spanning the gap. The germline V gene has CDR1 KGHDR and CDR2 SFDVKD.

The CDR3 DNA sequence: TGTGCCAGCAGCGGCAGGCTTTCAACTAATGAAAAACTGTTTTTT. Its protein is CASSGRLSTNEKLFF. The V call is TRBV27, the J call TRBJ1-4; D remains unclear. Germline loops: CDR1 MNHEY, CDR2 SMNVEV (reference sequence). Trimming cost V 6 bases and J 0 bases, with 11 bases left between them. The CDR3 has 15 amino acids.

The chain has TRBV4-1 and TRBJ2-4; 8 bases are a match to TRBD2. The CDR3 sequence is 17 residues long. V gave up 0 bases and J gave up 2 bases; unmatched junction bases: 6. Germline-derived CDR1 and CDR2 are MGHRA and YSYEKL. CDR3 sequence reads: CASSQDRAGGTKNIQYF. CDR3 DNA: TGCGCCAGCAGCCAAGATAGGGCGGGGGGAACCAAAAACATTCAGTACTTC.

A few counts support this clone. This rearrangement joins TRBV28 to TRBJ1-2; 7 bases fit TRBD1. The CDR3 has 16 amino acids. Germline values: CDR1 MDHEN, CDR2 SYDVKM. The V and J ends lost 2 bases and 3 bases, in that order; junction bases with no gene match: 9. This CDR3 is CASSLAGDRADYGYTF. In DNA, the CDR3 is TGTGCCAGCAGTTTAGCCGGTGACAGGGCGGACTATGGCTACACCTTC.

This chain connects TRBV19 to TRBJ2-1; 8 positions match TRBD1. The CDR3 sequence is 15 residues long. The trim removed 6 bases at V and 1 base at J, leaving 5 bases unmatched. CDR1 LNHDA and CDR2 SQIVND come from the germline V gene (reference sequence). This CDR3 is CASREDRGSYNEQFF. CDR3 DNA sequence: TGTGCCAGTAGGGAAGACAGGGGTTCCTACAATGAGCAGTTCTTC.